The subject of this entry is one T cell receptor (beta chain). These data originate in a study of blood T cell repertoires in COVID-19. As for the study in general: Researchers got acute and convalescent COVID-19 samples from the United States, Italy and Spain. From T cells, B-cell-depleted T cells, or PBMCs came the material, which was cDNA or gDNA.

The J segment lost 2 bases and the V segment lost 5 bases, leaving 3 bases of the junction unmatched. The CDR3 is made up of 14 amino acids. Germline V CDR1 and CDR2: MDHEN, SYDVKM. Assay: immunoSEQ multiplex PCR; the TCRdb copy retains only in-frame clones and omits some. This table holds roughly 250,000 clones, nearly 90% found once. The source is a woman aged 40 to 50 who had recovered from COVID-19. V and J are TRBV28 and TRBJ1-5; 7 bases are shared with TRBD1. Material: peripheral blood. The CDR3 sequence is CASSPDRGNQPQHF. The CDR3 nucleotides are TGTGCCAGCAGTCCCGACAGGGGCAATCAGCCCCAGCATTTT.